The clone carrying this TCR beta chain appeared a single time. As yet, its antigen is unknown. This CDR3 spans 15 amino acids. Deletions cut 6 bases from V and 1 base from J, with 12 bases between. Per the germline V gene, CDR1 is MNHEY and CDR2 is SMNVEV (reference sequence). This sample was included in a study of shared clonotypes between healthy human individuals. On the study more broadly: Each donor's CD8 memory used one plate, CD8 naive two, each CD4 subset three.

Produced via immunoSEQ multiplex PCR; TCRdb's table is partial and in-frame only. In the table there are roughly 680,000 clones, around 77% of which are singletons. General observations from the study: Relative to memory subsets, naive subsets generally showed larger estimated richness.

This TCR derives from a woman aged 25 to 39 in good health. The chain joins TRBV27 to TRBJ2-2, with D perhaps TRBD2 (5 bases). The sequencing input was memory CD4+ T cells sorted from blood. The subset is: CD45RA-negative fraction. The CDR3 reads CASRAGLLNTGELFF. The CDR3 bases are TGTGCCAGCAGAGCCGGACTTCTGAACACCGGGGAGCTGTTTTTT.